This T cell receptor (beta chain) comes out of a study of Ad26.COV2.S vaccination and SARS-CoV-2 variants. Study summary: The trial was COV1001 and the donor's arm was Ad26.COV2.S.

Findings and limits, study-wide: Participants in the vaccine arm had higher spike-specific TCR breadth; placebo recipients had lower. After vaccination, substantial breadth of spike-specific CD8+ and CD4+ responses was reported. An underestimation of total T cell responses may have resulted from the TCR breadth and depth analyses.

Documented treatment: 15 to 20 received Ad26.COV2.S at low or high dose, single or two shots; about 5 received placebo; per-sample allocation not given. Sample collection was performed on day 63 after the first vaccine or placebo injection. This table comes from immunoSEQ multiplex PCR, and its TCRdb copy is limited to in-frame clones, with some not included. Here the sample spans 510,000 or so clones, roughly 87% being singletons. Germline V CDR1 and CDR2: LNHDA, SQIVND (reference sequence). This CDR3 has 18 amino acids. Trimming cost V 3 bases and J 4 bases; bases outside gene matches: 15. Regarding this clone: Its antigen is unidentified.

The clonotype comes from a person between 18 and 60 years old who received the Ad26.COV2.S COVID-19 vaccine or a placebo. The gene calls are TRBV19 and TRBJ1-2; 9 nucleotides align to TRBD1. The sequenced sample was peripheral blood, obtained in a trial of Ad26.COV2.S vaccine versus placebo. The CDR3 here is CASSITPGQGTGFYGYTF. The CDR3 bases are TGTGCCAGTAGTATCACACCGGGACAGGGAACGGGATTCTATGGCTACACCTTC.